The rows below give T cell receptor beta chains drawn from one sample of a study of human T cells and chemical hapten exposure. MiXCR was run by TCRdb on the RACE reads, yielding one entry per CDR3 protein. The table includes 180,000 or so distinct CDR3 sequences, nearly 30% detected once. The material sequenced was whole blood, taken in connection with sensitization to the hapten diphenylcyclopropenone (DPC). These receptors came from a woman aged 30 to 39 with alopecia areata. Some clones in this sample may be carry-over from other donors' samples. The CDR3 runs from the conserved cysteine through the conserved F or W. Fields, in order: D gene, J gene, clone size, V gene, CDR3 protein, CDR3 DNA. The D gene is left open where the match is weak. Some rows mark clone size as missing; the rest say once, few, many or name a class of expanded clone.

D: -; J: TRBJ2-3; size: -; V: TRBV12-3/TRBV12-4; CDR3: CASRETDTQYF; DNA: TGTGCCAGCAGGGAGACAGATACGCAGTATTTT
D: TRBD1; J: TRBJ2-2; size: -; V: TRBV7-8; CDR3: CASSPDRVGGELFF; DNA: TGTGCCAGCAGCCCGGACAGGGTTGGCGGGGAGCTGTTTTTT
D: -; J: TRBJ1-6; size: -; V: TRBV5-1; CDR3: CASSRAGRSDSPLHF; DNA: TGCGCCAGCAGTAGGGCAGGTCGATCGGATTCACCCCTCCACTTT
D: -; J: TRBJ2-4; size: -; V: TRBV2; CDR3: CASRKDGVTAKNIQYF; DNA: TGTGCCAGCAGAAAGGACGGGGTGACAGCCAAAAACATTCAGTACTTC
D: -; J: TRBJ1-1; size: -; V: TRBV29-1; CDR3: CSDRAPMGAFF; DNA: TGCAGCGACCGGGCCCCAATGGGAGCTTTCTTT
D: TRBD1; J: TRBJ1-2; size: -; V: TRBV29-1; CDR3: CSVDGTGVGHTYGYTF; DNA: TGCAGCGTTGACGGGACAGGGGTGGGCCACACCTATGGCTACACCTTC
D: TRBD1; J: TRBJ2-3; size: few; V: TRBV7-2; CDR3: CASSPRQGAGDTQYF; DNA: TGTGCCAGCAGCCCACGACAGGGGGCAGGAGATACGCAGTATTTT
D: -; J: TRBJ2-5; size: -; V: TRBV7-2; CDR3: CASTPPVETQYF; DNA: TGTGCCAGCACCCCACCGGTGGAGACCCAGTACTTC
D: -; J: TRBJ2-5; size: -; V: TRBV10-3; CDR3: CAISEFGGQETQYF; DNA: TGTGCCATCAGTGAGTTTGGGGGCCAAGAGACCCAGTACTTC
D: TRBD1; J: TRBJ1-5; size: -; V: TRBV12-3/TRBV12-4; CDR3: CASSEGQSSYQPQHF; DNA: TGTGCCAGCAGTGAGGGACAGTCCAGTTATCAGCCCCAGCATTTT
D: -; J: TRBJ2-2; size: few; V: TRBV2; CDR3: CASSEERMGELFF; DNA: TGTGCCAGCAGTGAAGAGCGAATGGGGGAGCTGTTTTTT
D: TRBD1; J: TRBJ2-4; size: -; V: TRBV4-1; CDR3: CASSPISGTGVGIAKNIQYF; DNA: TGCGCCAGCAGCCCCATTTCCGGGACAGGGGTGGGGATAGCCAAAAACATTCAGTACTTC
D: TRBD2; J: TRBJ2-1; size: -; V: TRBV3-1; CDR3: CASSLSGGNEQFF; DNA: TGTGCCAGCAGCCTTAGCGGGGGTAATGAGCAGTTCTTC
D: TRBD1; J: TRBJ1-1; size: few; V: TRBV28; CDR3: CASRQGLNTEAFF; DNA: TGTGCCAGCCGACAGGGTTTGAACACTGAAGCTTTCTTT